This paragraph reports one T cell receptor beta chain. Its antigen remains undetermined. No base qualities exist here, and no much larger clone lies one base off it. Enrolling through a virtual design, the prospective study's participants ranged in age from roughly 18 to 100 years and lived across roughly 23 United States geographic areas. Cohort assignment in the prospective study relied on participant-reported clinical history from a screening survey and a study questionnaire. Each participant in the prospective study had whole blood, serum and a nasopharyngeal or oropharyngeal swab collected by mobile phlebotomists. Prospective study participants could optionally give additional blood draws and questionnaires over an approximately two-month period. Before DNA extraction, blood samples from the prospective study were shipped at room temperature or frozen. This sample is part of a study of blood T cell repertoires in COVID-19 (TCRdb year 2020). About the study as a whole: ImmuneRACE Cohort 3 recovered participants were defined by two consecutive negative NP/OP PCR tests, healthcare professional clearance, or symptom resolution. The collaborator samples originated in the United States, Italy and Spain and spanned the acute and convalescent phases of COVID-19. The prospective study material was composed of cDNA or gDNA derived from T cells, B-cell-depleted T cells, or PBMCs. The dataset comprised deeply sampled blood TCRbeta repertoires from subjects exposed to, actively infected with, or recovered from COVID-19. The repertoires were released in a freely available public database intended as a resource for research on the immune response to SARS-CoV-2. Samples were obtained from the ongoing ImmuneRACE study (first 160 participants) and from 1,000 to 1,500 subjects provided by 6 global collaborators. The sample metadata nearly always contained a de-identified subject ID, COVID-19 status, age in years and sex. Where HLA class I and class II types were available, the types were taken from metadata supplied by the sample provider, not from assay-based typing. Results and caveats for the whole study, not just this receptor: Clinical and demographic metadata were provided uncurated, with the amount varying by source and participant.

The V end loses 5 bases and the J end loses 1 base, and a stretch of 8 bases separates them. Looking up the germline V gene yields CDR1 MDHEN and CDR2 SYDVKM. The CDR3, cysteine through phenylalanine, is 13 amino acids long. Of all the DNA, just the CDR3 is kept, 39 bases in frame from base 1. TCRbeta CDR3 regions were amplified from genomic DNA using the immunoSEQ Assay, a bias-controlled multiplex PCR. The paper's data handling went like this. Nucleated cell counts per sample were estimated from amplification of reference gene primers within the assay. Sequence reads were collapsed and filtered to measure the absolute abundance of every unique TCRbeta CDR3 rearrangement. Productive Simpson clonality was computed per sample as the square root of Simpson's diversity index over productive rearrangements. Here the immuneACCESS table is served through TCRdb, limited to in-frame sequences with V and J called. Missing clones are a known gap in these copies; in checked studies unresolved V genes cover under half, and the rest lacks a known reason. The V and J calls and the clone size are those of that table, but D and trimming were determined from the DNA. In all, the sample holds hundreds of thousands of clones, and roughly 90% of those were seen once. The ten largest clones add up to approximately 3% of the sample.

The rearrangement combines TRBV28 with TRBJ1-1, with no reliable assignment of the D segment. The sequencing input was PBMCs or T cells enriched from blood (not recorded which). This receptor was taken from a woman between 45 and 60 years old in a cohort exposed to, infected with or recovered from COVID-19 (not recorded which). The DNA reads TGTGCCAGCAGTCCTCAAGCGAACACTGAAGCTTTCTTT. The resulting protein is CASSPQANTEAFF.